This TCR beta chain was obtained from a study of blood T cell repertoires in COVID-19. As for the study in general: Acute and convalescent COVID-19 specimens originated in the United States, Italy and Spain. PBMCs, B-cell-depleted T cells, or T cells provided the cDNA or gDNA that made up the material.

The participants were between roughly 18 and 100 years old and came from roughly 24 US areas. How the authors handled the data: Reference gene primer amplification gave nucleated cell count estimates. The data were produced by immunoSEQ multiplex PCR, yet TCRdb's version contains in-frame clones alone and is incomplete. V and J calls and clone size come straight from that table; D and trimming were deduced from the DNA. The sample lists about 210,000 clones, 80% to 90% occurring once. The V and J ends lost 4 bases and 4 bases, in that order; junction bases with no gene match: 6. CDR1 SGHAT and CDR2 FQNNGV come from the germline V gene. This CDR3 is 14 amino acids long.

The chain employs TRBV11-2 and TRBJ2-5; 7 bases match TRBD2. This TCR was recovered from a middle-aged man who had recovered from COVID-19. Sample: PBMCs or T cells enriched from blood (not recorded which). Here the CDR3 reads CASSWGGAGETQYF. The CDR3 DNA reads TGTGCCAGCAGCTGGGGAGGGGCCGGAGAGACCCAGTACTTC. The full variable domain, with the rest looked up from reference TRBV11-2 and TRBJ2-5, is EAGVAQSPRYKIIEKRQSVAFWCNPISGHATLYWYQQILGQGPKLLIQFQNNGVVDDSQLPKDRFSAERLKGVDSTLKIQPAKLEDSAVYLCASSWGGAGETQYFGPGTRLLVL.